These 8 T cell receptor beta chains were sequenced from one sample in a study of cytomegalovirus exposure and HLA in healthy donors. It was with 60 Vbeta and 13 Jbeta primers that the PCR ran. This table comes from immunoSEQ multiplex PCR, and its TCRdb copy is limited to in-frame clones, with some not included. The data show 150,000 to 180,000 clones, with over 70% seen just once and 2.1% held by the top ten. Sequenced input: PBMCs. All receptors come from a man aged 30-40 years in good health and CMV-seronegative.

This clone was seen a few times. This chain uses TRBV28 with TRBJ2-1, with D perhaps TRBD1 (6 bases). Germline-derived CDR1 and CDR2 are MDHEN and SYDVKM. V lost 2 bases and J lost 2, with 10 bases in between. The CDR3 is 15 amino acids. CDR3 region: CASSLIGGPYNEQFF. The CDR3, as DNA: TGTGCCAGCAGTTTAATAGGGGGTCCCTACAATGAGCAGTTCTTC.

J is TRBJ1-5 and V is TRBV6-6, with TRBD1 identical over 7 bases. The CDR3 is made up of 14 amino acids. Germline assignment: CDR1 MNHNY and CDR2 SVGAGI (reference sequence). The V segment lost 2 bases and the J segment 6 bases; nucleotides outside the gene matches: 4. CDR3 residues: CASSYRQGGQPQHF. CDR3 sequence (DNA): TGTGCCAGCAGTTACCGACAGGGCGGTCAGCCCCAGCATTTT.

The chain is built from TRBV2 and TRBJ2-2; D might be TRBD1 (6 bases). Per the germline V gene, CDR1 is SNHLY and CDR2 is FYNNEI. The CDR3 spans 14 residues. V was trimmed by 7 bases and J by 7 bases, leaving 16 bases between them. The CDR3 spells CASNQGVTGGELFF. The CDR3 nucleotides are TGTGCCAGCAACCAGGGAGTGACAGGCGGGGAGCTGTTTTTT.

The chain links TRBV2 to TRBJ1-1, with TRBD1 as a possible D gene (5 bases). CDR3 length equals 12 residues. Germline V gene data show CDR1 as SNHLY and CDR2 as FYNNEI. Trimming cost V 8 bases and J 0 bases, with 7 bases left between them. In DNA form, the CDR3 reads TGTGCCAGCCGACAGTTGAACACTGAAGCTTTCTTT. Translating gives CASRQLNTEAFF.

The chain carries TRBV27 and TRBJ2-1, with 7 bases aligning to TRBD1. Germline-derived CDR1 and CDR2 are MNHEY and SMNVEV (reference sequence). The V and J ends lost 5 bases and 0 bases, in that order; junction bases with no gene match: 7. The CDR3 contains 16 residues. The CDR3 is CASSPKTGASYNEQFF. In DNA form, the CDR3 reads TGTGCCAGCAGTCCAAAAACAGGGGCCTCCTACAATGAGCAGTTCTTC.

This clone was detected a few times. The CDR3 nucleotides are TGTGCCCATGGATATAGCATCCTCGGCGGGGAGCTGTTTTTT. This translates into CAHGYSILGGELFF. The rearrangement uses TRBV6-1 and TRBJ2-2, with D unresolved. CDR3 length: 14 residues. V lost 11 bases, J lost 7 bases, and 20 bases lay in between. The germline CDR1 and CDR2 sequences are MNHNS and SASEGT.

The genes are TRBV7-9 and TRBJ2-1, with D uncertain. This CDR3 spans 15 amino acids. Germline V CDR1 and CDR2: SEHNR, FQNEAQ (reference sequence). Trimming pared 5 bases from V and 0 bases from J, leaving 11 bases between. The DNA of the CDR3 is TGTGCCAGCAGCCTTACACGGAGCTCCTACAATGAGCAGTTCTTC. Protein product: CASSLTRSSYNEQFF.

V gene TRBV18 combines with J gene TRBJ1-1; no firm D call. Germline V lookup: CDR1 KGHSH, CDR2 LQKENI. Deletions cut 4 bases from V and 1 base from J, with 13 bases between. This CDR3 is 15 amino acids long. The CDR3 region has the DNA TGTGCCAGCTCACGTTACGGGTTAAAGAACACTGAAGCTTTCTTT. Translation: CASSRYGLKNTEAFF.